A selection of T cell receptor beta chains follows, all from one sample in a study of blood T cells in healthy people across ages. TCRdb passed the 5' RACE reads through MiXCR, listing each CDR3 protein once. Of 700,000 to 1,000,000 distinct CDR3 sequences listed, more than 40% were seen once; the top ten hold roughly 19%. The sample taken for sequencing was blood. Receptor source: a man in his fifties or sixties in good health. Each CDR3 is given with its conserved first and last residue. The D gene is left open where the match is weak. Clone size is stated in some rows and not others, as once, few, many or a class when expanded.

.	TRBV18	TRBJ2-6	.	TGTGCCAACTCGCCGGCCCAACGGGCCAACGTCCTGACTTTC	CANSPAQRANVLTF
.	TRBV6-1	TRBJ1-2	.	TGTGCCAGCAGTGAACACAGGATGTATGGCTACACCTTC	CASSEHRMYGYTF
.	TRBV7-2	TRBJ2-6	.	TGTGCCAGCAGCCCCGGGGCTAGAGGGGCCAACGTCCTGACTTTC	CASSPGARGANVLTF
.	TRBV5-1	TRBJ2-1	.	TGCGCCAGCAGCGCGCAGGGGAGGGACTACAATGAGCTGTTCTTC	CASSAQGRDYNELFF
.	TRBV11-2	TRBJ1-2	few	TGTGCCAGCAGCTTAGGGACAACCTGGGGTGGCTACACCTTC	CASSLGTTWGGYTF
.	TRBV7-2	TRBJ2-7	many	TGTGCCAGCAGCTTAGTCTTTACAGGAGGAAACGAGCAGTACTTC	CASSLVFTGGNEQYF
TRBD2	TRBV20-1	TRBJ2-5	once	TGCAGTGCAAAGACTAGCGGGGGGGCCGATGAGCAGTACTTC	CSAKTSGGADEQYF
TRBD1	TRBV2	TRBJ1-4	.	TGTGCCAGCAGTGAAGCGAAGGGGGCGACGGAAAAACTGTTTTTT	CASSEAKGATEKLFF
TRBD2	TRBV10-3	TRBJ2-7	.	TGTGCCATCAGCTTAGCGGGGCGGGATTCCTACGAGCAGTACTTC	CAISLAGRDSYEQYF
.	TRBV7-2	TRBJ2-3	once	TGTGCCAGCAGCCTCGGGGCCCTTCCTGGCACAGATACGCAGTATTTT	CASSLGALPGTDTQYF
.	TRBV7-2	TRBJ1-1	few	TGTGCCAGCAGCCTGACCCTCGGGAGCCACACTGAAGCTTTCTTT	CASSLTLGSHTEAFF
TRBD2	TRBV20-1	TRBJ2-7	.	TGCAGTGCCCGTTGGACTAGCGGGGGTACCTACGAGCAGTACTTC	CSARWTSGGTYEQYF
.	TRBV29-1	TRBJ2-1	many	TGCAGCGTCGCTAGCAGGGAGGAGCAGTTCTTC	CSVASREEQFF
TRBD2	TRBV20-1	TRBJ2-5	few	TGCAGTGCTAGTGGTGGCGCTCTAGCGGGGGTGTCTCAGGAGACCCAGTACTTC	CSASGGALAGVSQETQYF
TRBD2	TRBV10-3	TRBJ2-3	.	TGTGCCATCAGTGTAGCGGGCGGAGATACGCAGTATTTT	CAISVAGGDTQYF
TRBD2	TRBV7-2	TRBJ2-1	few	TGTGCCAGCAGCACCTTAGCGGGGGGAAGCAATGAGCAGTTCTTC	CASSTLAGGSNEQFF
TRBD2	TRBV3-1	TRBJ2-3	.	TGTGCCGGCAGCCAACTTAGCGGGGGGGTTTTAGATACGCAGTATTTT	CAGSQLSGGVLDTQYF
.	TRBV4-3	TRBJ1-4	.	TGCGCCAGCAGCCAAGAAGGGAGGGGAGCTAATGAAAAACTGTTTTTT	CASSQEGRGANEKLFF
TRBD2	TRBV4-2	TRBJ2-3	.	TGTGCCAGCAGCCAAGAGACAAGCGGGGGCTTACGTTCAGATACGCAGTATTTT	CASSQETSGGLRSDTQYF
.	TRBV4-1	TRBJ2-1	few	TGCGCCAGCAGCCAAATGTGGGTTTCCTACAATGAGCAGTTCTTC	CASSQMWVSYNEQFF
TRBD2	TRBV11-2	TRBJ2-3	.	TGTGCCAGCAGCTTAATTTTAGCGGGGGAGACCACAGATACGCAGTATTTT	CASSLILAGETTDTQYF
.	TRBV7-9	TRBJ2-1	.	TGTGCCAGCAGCTTATATCAGGACCTATGGAGCTCCTACAATGAGCAGTTCTTC	CASSLYQDLWSSYNEQFF
.	TRBV3-1	TRBJ2-1	.	TGTGCCAGCAGCCAATCACTAGCACCCAATGAGCAGTTCTTC	CASSQSLAPNEQFF
TRBD2	TRBV7-3	TRBJ2-4	.	TGTGCCAGCAGCTTAATGGGGGGGAAGTTTGACAAAAACATTCAGTACTTC	CASSLMGGKFDKNIQYF
.	TRBV19	TRBJ2-3	.	TGTGCCAGTAGTACGCCGGGCCGCACAGATACGCAGTATTTT	CASSTPGRTDTQYF
.	TRBV21-1	TRBJ1-5	once	TGTGCCAGCAGCGGACCGGGACGTTATAGCAATCAGCCCCAGCATTTT	CASSGPGRYSNQPQHF
.	TRBV12-3/TRBV12-4	TRBJ2-1	.	TGTGCCAGCAGTTTCACGACAGATTACAATGAGCAGTTCTTC	CASSFTTDYNEQFF
TRBD1	TRBV5-1	TRBJ2-1	.	TGCGCCAGCAGCTTGGGGGGGACAGGGGACTACAATGAGCAGTTCTTC	CASSLGGTGDYNEQFF
.	TRBV15	TRBJ2-7	many	TGTGCCACCAGCAGGGACGGGATTCGGGGCTCCTACGAGCAGTACTTC	CATSRDGIRGSYEQYF
TRBD1	TRBV5-1	TRBJ2-5	many	TGTGCCAGCAGCTCGGGGACAGGGGAGACCCAGTACTTC	CASSSGTGETQYF
.	TRBV7-2	TRBJ1-4	.	TGTGCCAGCAGCTTAGTGTCCCAGAATAATGAAAAACTGTTTTTT	CASSLVSQNNEKLFF
.	TRBV18	TRBJ1-1	.	TGTGCCAGCTCACCGTCGTCCCAGGGCGAGCTGGGAGCTTTCTTT	CASSPSSQGELGAFF
.	TRBV30	TRBJ1-6	.	TGTGCCTATGCCGGGACACATAATTCACCCCTCCACTTT	CAYAGTHNSPLHF
.	TRBV4-1	TRBJ2-7	.	TGCGCCAGCAGCCAAGAACCCGACAGGTCCTGGGAGCAGTACTTC	CASSQEPDRSWEQYF
.	TRBV6-1	TRBJ2-7	.	TGTGCCAGCAGTGGCGAGGGAGCAGGCTTCTCCTACGAGCAGTACTTC	CASSGEGAGFSYEQYF
.	TRBV3-1	TRBJ1-2	.	TGTGCCAGCAGCCAAAGGGAGGGTCGAGGCTACACCTTC	CASSQREGRGYTF
.	TRBV5-1	TRBJ2-5	.	TGTGCCAGCAGCTGGAGGGGACAGTCCCAAGAGACCCAGTACTTC	CASSWRGQSQETQYF
TRBD1	TRBV28	TRBJ2-5	.	TGTGCCCGCAGACAGGGGCCGGAGACCCAGTACTTC	CARRQGPETQYF
.	TRBV5-5	TRBJ2-7	.	TGTGCCAGCAGCTCGCCGGGGCGTCTCTACGAGCAGTACTTC	CASSSPGRLYEQYF
.	TRBV11-2	TRBJ2-4	.	TGTGCCGGCAGCTCCCTAGCCAAAAACATTCAGTACTTC	CAGSSLAKNIQYF
.	TRBV7-2	TRBJ1-5	.	TGTGCCAGCAGTTCCGCTGGGGGACAGCCCCAGCATTTT	CASSSAGGQPQHF